This T cell receptor (beta chain) was recovered during a study of identical twins. V shed 6 bases and J shed 0 bases, with 12 bases lying between them. This CDR3 is 15 amino acids long. CDR1 MNHNS and CDR2 SASEGT come from the germline V gene. TCRdb independently ran MiXCR on the 5' RACE reads; one entry per CDR3 protein. Of 400,000 to 550,000 distinct CDR3 sequences in the sample, roughly a quarter were seen once. The same sample was also used in a study of T cells expressing NK-cell markers.

V and J are TRBV6-1 and TRBJ2-1, with D possibly being TRBD1 (5 bases). The sample consisted of CD4+ T cells sorted from blood. The TCR originated in a woman younger than 30 in good health. This CDR3 reads CASSLQGLSYNEQFF. CDR3 in DNA: TGTGCCAGCAGCCTCCAGGGCCTCTCCTACAATGAGCAGTTCTTC.